The next 6 T cell receptor beta chains were all read from a single sample in a study of beta chain features in type 1 diabetes. Since all of the isolated RNA was reverse transcribed, expressed TCRB transcripts were what got sequenced. The table came from immunoSEQ multiplex PCR; TCRdb's copy has only in-frame clones and leaves some out. The profile shows under 300,000 clones, about a tenth of them singletons. Whole-study findings and limits: All four CD4+ subsets from Type 1 diabetes patients carried moderately but significantly shorter TCRB CDR3s.

Which antigens these TCRs recognize remains unknown. Sequencing was carried out using naive CD4+ T cells from blood. The receptor source for this set is a man aged 25 to 40 with type 1 diabetes.

This clone showed up just a few times. V and J are TRBV7-2 and TRBJ1-2; unclear D gene. The CDR3 has 12 residues. The germline gives CDR1 SGHTA, CDR2 FQGNSA. V lost 5 bases and J 6 bases, leaving 10 bases between the germline ends. DNA of the CDR3: TGTGCCAGCAGCCCCGGGGTGGATGGCTACACCTTC. It encodes CASSPGVDGYTF.

The chain recombines TRBV5-4 with TRBJ2-1; D is uncertain. The V gene lost 0 bases and the J gene lost 10 bases, with 5 bases spanning the gap. The CDR3 sequence is 11 residues long. Germline V gives CDR1 SGHNT, CDR2 YYREEE (reference sequence). CDR3 sequence: CASSLVREQFF. The CDR3 nucleotides read TGTGCCAGCAGCTTGGTTCGGGAGCAGTTCTTC.

This chain links TRBV28 with TRBJ1-6, with 10 bases that match TRBD1. From germline, CDR1 is MDHEN and CDR2 SYDVKM. CDR3 length equals 14 residues. V was clipped by 4 bases and J by 9 bases; unmatched bases: 3. CDR3 amino acids: CASSSGTGVSPLHF. The CDR3 DNA reads TGTGCCAGCAGTTCCGGGACAGGGGTTTCACCCCTCCACTTT. Looking up the rest from reference TRBV28 and TRBJ1-6 gives the full variable domain: DVKVTQSSRYLVKRTGEKVFLECVQDMDHENMFWYRQDPGLGLRLIYFSYDVKMKEKGDIPEGYSVSREKKERFSLILESASTNQTSMYLCASSSGTGVSPLHFGNGTRLTVT.

This clone was seen a few times. The V and J genes are TRBV18 and TRBJ2-4; 8 bases line up with TRBD1. Per germline, CDR1 KGHSH and CDR2 LQKENI. V lost 6 bases to trimming and J lost 6 bases; unmatched junction nucleotides: 7. The CDR3 runs 14 residues. This CDR3 is CASSPDRAGNIQYF. CDR3 coding DNA: TGTGCCAGCTCGCCGGACAGGGCAGGAAACATTCAGTACTTC.

The rearrangement uses TRBV4-1 and TRBJ1-1; TRBD1 is a possible D gene (6 bases). The CDR3 spans 17 residues. Trimming cost V 1 base and J 5 bases, with 20 bases left between them. The germline gives CDR1 MGHRA, CDR2 YSYEKL. The CDR3 DNA sequence: TGCGCCAGCAGCCAAGCCCCCCTTGGACAGAAGGGGACTGAAGCTTTCTTT. Its protein product is CASSQAPLGQKGTEAFF.

This clone was detected a few times. The chain uses TRBV7-3 and TRBJ1-6, with TRBD1 matching 7 bases. This CDR3 spans 14 amino acids. Germline V CDR1 and CDR2: SGHTA, FQGTGA. Trimming removed 5 bases from V and 6 bases from J; junction bases left unmatched: 4. CDR3 sequence reads: CASSPGTVNSPLHF. In DNA form, the CDR3 reads TGTGCCAGCAGCCCCGGGACAGTTAATTCACCCCTCCACTTT.